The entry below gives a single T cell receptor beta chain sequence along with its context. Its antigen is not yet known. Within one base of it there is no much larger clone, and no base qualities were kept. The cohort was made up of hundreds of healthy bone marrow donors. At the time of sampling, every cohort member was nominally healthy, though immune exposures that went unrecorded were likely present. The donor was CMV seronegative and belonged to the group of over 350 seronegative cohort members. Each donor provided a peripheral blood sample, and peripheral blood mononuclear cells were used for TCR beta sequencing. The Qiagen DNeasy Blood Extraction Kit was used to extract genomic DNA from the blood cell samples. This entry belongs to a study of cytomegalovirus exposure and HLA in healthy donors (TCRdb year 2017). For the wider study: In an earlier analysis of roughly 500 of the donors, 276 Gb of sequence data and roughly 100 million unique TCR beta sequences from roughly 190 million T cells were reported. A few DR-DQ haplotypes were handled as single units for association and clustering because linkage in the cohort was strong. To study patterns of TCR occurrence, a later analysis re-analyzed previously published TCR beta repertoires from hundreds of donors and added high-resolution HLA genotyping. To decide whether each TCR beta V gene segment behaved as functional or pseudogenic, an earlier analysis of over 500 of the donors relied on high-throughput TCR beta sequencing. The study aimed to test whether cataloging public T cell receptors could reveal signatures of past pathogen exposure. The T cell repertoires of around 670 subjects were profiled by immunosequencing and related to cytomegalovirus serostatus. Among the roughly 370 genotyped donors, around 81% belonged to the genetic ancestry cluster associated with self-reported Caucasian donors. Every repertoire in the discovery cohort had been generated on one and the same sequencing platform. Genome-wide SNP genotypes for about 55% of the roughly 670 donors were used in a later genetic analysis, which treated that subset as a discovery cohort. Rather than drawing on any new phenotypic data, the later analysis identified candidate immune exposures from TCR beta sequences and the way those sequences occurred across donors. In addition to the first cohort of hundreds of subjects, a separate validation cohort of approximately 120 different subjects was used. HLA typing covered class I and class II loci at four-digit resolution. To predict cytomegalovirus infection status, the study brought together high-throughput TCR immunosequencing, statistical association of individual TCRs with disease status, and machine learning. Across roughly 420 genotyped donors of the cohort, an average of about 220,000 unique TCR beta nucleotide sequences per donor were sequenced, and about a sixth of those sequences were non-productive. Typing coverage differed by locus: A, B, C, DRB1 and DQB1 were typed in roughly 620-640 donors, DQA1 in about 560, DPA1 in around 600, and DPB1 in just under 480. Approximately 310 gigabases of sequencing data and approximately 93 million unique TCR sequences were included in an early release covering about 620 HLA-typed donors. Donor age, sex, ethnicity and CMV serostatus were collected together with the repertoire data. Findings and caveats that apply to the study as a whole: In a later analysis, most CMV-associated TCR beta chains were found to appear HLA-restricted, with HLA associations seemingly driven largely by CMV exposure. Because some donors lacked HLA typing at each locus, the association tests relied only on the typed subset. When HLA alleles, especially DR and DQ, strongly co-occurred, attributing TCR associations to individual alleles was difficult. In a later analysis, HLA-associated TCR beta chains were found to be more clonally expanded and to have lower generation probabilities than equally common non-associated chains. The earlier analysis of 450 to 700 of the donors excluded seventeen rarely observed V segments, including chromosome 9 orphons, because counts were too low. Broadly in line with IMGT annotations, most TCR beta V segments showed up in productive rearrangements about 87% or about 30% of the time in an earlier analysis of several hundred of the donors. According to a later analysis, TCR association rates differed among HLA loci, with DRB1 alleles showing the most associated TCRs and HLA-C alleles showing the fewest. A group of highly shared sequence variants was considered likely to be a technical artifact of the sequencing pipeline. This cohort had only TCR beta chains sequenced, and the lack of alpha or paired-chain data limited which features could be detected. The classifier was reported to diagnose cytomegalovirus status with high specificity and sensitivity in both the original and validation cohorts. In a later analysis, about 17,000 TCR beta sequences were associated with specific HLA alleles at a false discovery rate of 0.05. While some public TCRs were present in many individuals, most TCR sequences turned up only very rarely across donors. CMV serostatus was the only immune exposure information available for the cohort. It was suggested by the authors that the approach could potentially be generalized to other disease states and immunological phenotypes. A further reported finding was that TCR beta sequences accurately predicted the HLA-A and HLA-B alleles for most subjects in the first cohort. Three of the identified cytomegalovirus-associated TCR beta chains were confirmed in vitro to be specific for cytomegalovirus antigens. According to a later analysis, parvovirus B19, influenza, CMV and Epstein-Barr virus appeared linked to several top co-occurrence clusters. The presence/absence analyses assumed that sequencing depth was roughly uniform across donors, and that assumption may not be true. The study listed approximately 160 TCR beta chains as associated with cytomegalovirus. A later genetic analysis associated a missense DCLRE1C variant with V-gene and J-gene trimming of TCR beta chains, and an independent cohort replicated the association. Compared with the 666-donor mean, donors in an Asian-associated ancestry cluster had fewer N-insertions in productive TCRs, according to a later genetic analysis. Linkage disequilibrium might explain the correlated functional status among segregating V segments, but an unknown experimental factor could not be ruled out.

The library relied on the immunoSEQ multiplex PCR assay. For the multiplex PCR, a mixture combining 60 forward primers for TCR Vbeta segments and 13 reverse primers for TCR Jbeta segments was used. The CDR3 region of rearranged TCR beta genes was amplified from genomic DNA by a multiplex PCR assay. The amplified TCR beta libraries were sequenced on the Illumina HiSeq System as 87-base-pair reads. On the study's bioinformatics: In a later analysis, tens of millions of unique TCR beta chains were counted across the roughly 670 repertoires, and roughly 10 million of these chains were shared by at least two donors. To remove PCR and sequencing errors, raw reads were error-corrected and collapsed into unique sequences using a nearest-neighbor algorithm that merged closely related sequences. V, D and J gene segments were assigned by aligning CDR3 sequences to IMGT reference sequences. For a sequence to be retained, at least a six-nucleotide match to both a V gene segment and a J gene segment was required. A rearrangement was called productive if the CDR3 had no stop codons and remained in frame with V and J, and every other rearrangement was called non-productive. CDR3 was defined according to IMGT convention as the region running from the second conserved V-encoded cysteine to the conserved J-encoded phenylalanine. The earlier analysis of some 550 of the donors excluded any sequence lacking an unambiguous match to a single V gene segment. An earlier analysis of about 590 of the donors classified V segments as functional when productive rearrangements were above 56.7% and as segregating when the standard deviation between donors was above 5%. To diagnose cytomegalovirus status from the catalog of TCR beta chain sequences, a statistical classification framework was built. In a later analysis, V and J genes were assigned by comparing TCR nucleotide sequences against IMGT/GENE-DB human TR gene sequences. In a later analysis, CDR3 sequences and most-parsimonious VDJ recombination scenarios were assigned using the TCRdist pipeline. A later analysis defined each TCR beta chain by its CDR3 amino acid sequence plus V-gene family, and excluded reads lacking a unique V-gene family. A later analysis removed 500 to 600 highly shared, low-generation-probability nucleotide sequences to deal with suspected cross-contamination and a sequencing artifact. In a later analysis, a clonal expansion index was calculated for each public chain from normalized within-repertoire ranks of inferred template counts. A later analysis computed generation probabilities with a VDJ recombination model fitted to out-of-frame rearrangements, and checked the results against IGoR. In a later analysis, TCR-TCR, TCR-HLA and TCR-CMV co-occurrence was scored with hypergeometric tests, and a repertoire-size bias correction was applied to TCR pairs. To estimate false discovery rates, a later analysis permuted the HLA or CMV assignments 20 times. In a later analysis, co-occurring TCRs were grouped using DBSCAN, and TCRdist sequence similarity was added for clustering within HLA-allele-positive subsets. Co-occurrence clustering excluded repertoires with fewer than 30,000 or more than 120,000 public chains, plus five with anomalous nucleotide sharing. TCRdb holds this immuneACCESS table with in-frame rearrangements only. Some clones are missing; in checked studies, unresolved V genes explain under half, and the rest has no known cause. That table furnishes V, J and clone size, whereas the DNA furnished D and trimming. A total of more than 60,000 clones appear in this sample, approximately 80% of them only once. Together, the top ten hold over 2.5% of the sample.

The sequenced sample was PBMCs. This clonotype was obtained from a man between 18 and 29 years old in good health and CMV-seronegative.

The nucleotide sequence is given as TGTGCCAGTAGTAGGGGACAGCCCACAGATACGCAGTATTTT. The encoded protein is CASSRGQPTDTQYF. The chain is encoded by TRBV19 joined to TRBJ2-3; TRBD1 matches 7 bases in the middle. The CDR3 covers 14 residues, taking in both the cysteine and the phenylalanine. Just the 42-base CDR3 DNA is kept, in frame starting at base 1. Trimming removed 4 bases from V and 2 bases from J; the gene matches leave 3 bases unexplained. The germline V gene encodes CDR1 LNHDA and CDR2 SQIVND (reference sequence).